A single sample gave rise to the 4 T cell receptor beta chains below, sequenced in a study of T cell repertoires in ileal Crohn's disease. The data were produced by immunoSEQ multiplex PCR, yet TCRdb's version contains in-frame clones alone and is incomplete. The table has fewer than 10,000 clones, under 85% seen once. Material: ileal tissue. The receptors come from an adult with Crohn's disease.

The chain has TRBV29-1 and TRBJ1-2; 7 nucleotides agree with TRBD1. Germline-derived CDR1 and CDR2 are SQVTM and ANQGSEA. V lost 6 bases and J lost 8; bases outside the gene matches: 9. There are 12 residues in the CDR3. CDR3 sequence reads: CSVETGARGYTF. The CDR3 DNA reads TGCAGCGTCGAAACAGGGGCGCGGGGCTACACCTTC.

This rearrangement joins TRBV30 to TRBJ2-2; 9 bases fit TRBD1. V shed 5 bases and J 5 bases; nucleotides not matched to a gene: 6. Germline V lookup: CDR1 GTSNPN, CDR2 SVGIG (reference sequence). The CDR3 is 14 amino acids. As DNA, the CDR3 is TGTGCCTGGGTCCGACAGGGGGTAACCGGGGAGCTGTTTTTT. It codes for CAWVRQGVTGELFF.

This chain connects TRBV9 to TRBJ2-5; 9 nucleotides line up with TRBD1. V lost 2 bases and J lost 4; bases outside the gene matches: 6. The germline CDR1 and CDR2 sequences are SGDLS and YYNGEE. The CDR3 sequence is 15 residues long. The CDR3 loop is CASSVGDRAGETQYF. The CDR3 region has the DNA TGTGCCAGCAGCGTTGGGGACAGGGCAGGAGAGACCCAGTACTTC.

This rearrangement joins TRBV15 to TRBJ2-1; tentative D call: TRBD1 (6 bases). V lost 0 bases to trimming and J lost 7 bases, with 13 bases between them. This CDR3 comprises 15 residues. Germline V gives CDR1 LNHNV, CDR2 YYDKDF (reference sequence). The CDR3 DNA follows: TGTGCCACCAGCAGAGATCTGAACAGGGTGAATGAGCAGTTCTTC. Translation gives CATSRDLNRVNEQFF.